The entry that follows covers one T cell receptor beta chain sequence. The antigen is not known. This record belongs to a study of glioma-infiltrating T cells. The iRepertoire nested amplicon-rescue multiplex PCR amplified TCR alpha and beta CDR3s from RNA. Tissue mRNA or PBMC total RNA, about 90-400 ng, went into one-step reverse transcription and amplification. TCRdb analysed the multiplex PCR reads with MiXCR anew, one entry per CDR3 protein. Of about 140,000 distinct CDR3 sequences detected, 30% to 40% appear once; the ten largest clones hold around 20%. Study findings and constraints: Tissue-blood divergence was below expectation in non-neoplastic patients, above in gliomas.

V lost 6 bases and J lost 2; bases outside the gene matches: 4. The germline CDR1 and CDR2 sequences are ENHRY and SYGVKD. The CDR3 runs to 14 residues. The sequence came from a human donor with low-grade glioma or glioblastoma, undergoing nonglioma brain surgery, or in good health (not recorded which). The sequenced sample consisted of glioma tissue, nonneoplastic brain tissue, or PBMCs (not recorded which). The chain carries TRBV10-3 and TRBJ2-3; 8 nucleotides align to TRBD2. CDR3 DNA: TGTGCCATCAGCCTAGCGGGTTACACAGATACGCAGTATTTT. It translates to CAISLAGYTDTQYF.